Reported below is one TCR beta chain. This clone showed up just a few times. Its antigen is not yet known. Qualities for individual bases were not recorded, and no much larger clone is one base off. A distance of 14 bases separates the germline ends of V and J, which lose 6 bases and 3 bases respectively. Taken from cysteine to phenylalanine, the CDR3 has 14 residues. Only the CDR3 region is kept as DNA, spanning 42 bases read in frame from base 1. Each donor gave one peripheral blood draw, approximately 0.11 L on average, collected into heparinised tubes. Naive, central memory, regulatory and stem cell-like memory CD4+ T cells were sorted on a BD FACSAria II using a panel including CD45RO, CCR7, CD25, CD127, CD95 and CD27. Every sorted population had a purity above 95%. PBMCs were isolated right away by Lymphoprep density gradient centrifugation and were stained directly, without culture. So that batch effects would be minimized, each experiment stained and sorted samples in pairs, pairing one healthy donor with one patient.

The data are from a study of beta chain features in type 1 diabetes (dated by TCRdb to the late 2010s). For the study in its entirety: Mean age, gender distribution, total cell number and subset yield did not differ between patients and healthy donors. Regulatory and stem cell-like memory subsets were obtained from only 8 patients and about 8 healthy donors, while naive and central memory subsets were obtained from all 30 or so donors. In the study, recently diagnosed type 1 diabetes patients and matched healthy donors were compared on the TCRB repertoires of their sorted circulating CD4+ T cell subsets. A total of about 110 million sorted cells were examined across all samples, and the number of cells per subset was strongly correlated with RNA yield. Here is what the overall study found, with its caveats: At VDJ recombination sites, type 1 diabetes patients had fewer insertions and more deleted nucleotides, which implies abnormalities in thymic rearrangement. Shorter templates might be favored by PCR, yet because patient and control samples were amplified and corrected together, any such skew would affect both groups equally. Because the HLA sub-analyses included only small numbers of individuals, any influence of HLA type on TCRB rearrangement was left unresolved. Because cDNA was sequenced instead of genomic DNA, activated cells with high expression could be over-represented, although the groups did not differ in activation or CD3 levels. In all four CD4+ subsets, TCRB CDR3 length was moderately but significantly shorter in type 1 diabetes patients. The naive, central memory and regulatory TCRB repertoires appeared to resemble one another more closely among patients than among healthy donors.

The entire isolated RNA was reverse transcribed using the High Capacity cDNA Reverse Transcription Kit, and thus expressed TCRB transcripts were sequenced. Deep immunoSEQ sequencing was applied to naive, central memory and regulatory T cell samples, giving an average of roughly 3.5 million total reads per sample. After sorted cells were lysed in RLT buffer, RNA was extracted with DNase-treated RNeasy Micro or Mini kits, with the choice depending on cell number. To prevent cross-contamination, each cell subset was processed individually, whereas patient and healthy donor samples were processed jointly. TCRB sequences were amplified from cDNA with the immunoSEQ multiplex PCR, producing 87-bp fragments spanning the CDR3 region. The amplicons were sequenced using the Illumina HiSeq platform. The original pipeline was this. Synthetic template baselines were used to correct PCR bias computationally, reads within Hamming distance 2 were collapsed together, and singletons that could not be merged were discarded. Reads were aligned against IMGT so that V, D and J genes, CDR3 length and insertions or deletions at six rearrangement sites could be assigned. Within each subset, clonotype counts were normalized to the number of sorted cells before true diversity and Gini coefficients were calculated with the tcR R package. The overlap coefficient, calculated on TCRB nucleotide sequences, was used to quantify repertoire sharing. Out-of-frame TCRB sequences from naive cells were analyzed as a proxy for the pre-selection repertoire. TCRdb provides this immuneACCESS table in a form limited to in-frame rearrangements. Some clones are lacking; in checked studies, under half of them reflect an unresolved V gene, and why the rest are absent is not known. That table gives V, J and clone size, and the DNA gave D and trimming. The sample includes about 620,000 clones, with 15% to 19% observed a single time. The top ten clonotypes cover about 0.087% of the sample.

The chain is made from TRBV23-1 and TRBJ2-5; the D segment may tentatively be TRBD1 or TRBD2, each giving 5 matched bases. TRBV23-1 is sorted into the ORF group, with uncertain function. The TCR was taken from a man between 18 and 35 years old in good health. The sample consisted of naive CD4+ T cells from blood. The sample's cell subset or site label is to be understood as: true naive CD4+ T cells. The DNA is TGCGCCAGCAGGCCGGGACGGTTGAAAGAGACCCAGTACTTC. This sequence encodes CASRPGRLKETQYF.